This T cell receptor (beta chain) was obtained from a study of CD8+CD57+ T cells in acquired aplastic anemia. About the research overall: Mean yield of DNA from sorted CD4+ and CD8+ cells was around 3 ug. As sequenced from healthy donors, CD4+ cells averaged about 11 million reads.

Concerning this clonotype itself: Antigen: not known. Germline and junction disagree at one end, which may indicate a read error.

Profiling that covered TCR beta VDJ and CDR3 relied on genomic DNA as its template. TCRdb itself ran the reads through MiXCR, one entry per CDR3 protein. This table has about 180,000 distinct CDR3 sequences, 40% to 50% appearing once. General observations from the study: There were some 30 CD8+ CDR3 sequences that occurred in both patients and controls.

Germline V CDR1 and CDR2: LGHNA, YSLEER. This CDR3 region has 15 residues. Sequencing used sorted CD4+, CD8+, or CD8+CD57+ T cells (not recorded which) from PBMCs. The genes are TRBV4-3 and TRBJ1-5, with D maybe TRBD1 (6 bases). The sequence was obtained from a human donor in good health. The CDR3 coding sequence is TGCGTCAGCAGCCAAGATTTAGGGGGGTATCAGCCCCAGCATTTT. Encoded protein: CVSSQDLGGYQPQHF.